These T cell receptor beta chains were read from a single sample in a study of T cells after yellow fever vaccination. TCRdb re-called the 5' RACE reads through MiXCR, storing one row per CDR3 protein. The sample consists of about 260,000 distinct CDR3 sequences, about 5.2% of them appearing once. Sequencing used CD4+ T cells sorted from PBMCs, obtained on the day of the yellow fever booster vaccination. All receptors derive from a man aged 18 to 30 who received the YFV17D yellow fever vaccine. Both conserved end residues are trimmed from each CDR3. The order of the fields is J gene, V gene, CDR3 protein.

j_call: TRBJ2-3; v_call: TRBV15; cdr3_aa: ATSRGIAGGPVDTQY
j_call: TRBJ1-1; v_call: TRBV5-6; cdr3_aa: ASSWGRIRNTEAF
j_call: TRBJ1-5; v_call: TRBV12-5; cdr3_aa: ASGFGSNQPQH
j_call: TRBJ1-1; v_call: TRBV5-1; cdr3_aa: ASSLGASTEAF
j_call: TRBJ2-3; v_call: TRBV20-1; cdr3_aa: SARVSTDTQY
j_call: TRBJ1-2; v_call: TRBV20-1; cdr3_aa: SAWTLREGYT
j_call: TRBJ2-3; v_call: TRBV29-1; cdr3_aa: SGRPGIADTQY
j_call: TRBJ1-3; v_call: TRBV5-1; cdr3_aa: ASSLVGAGSGNTIY
j_call: TRBJ2-3; v_call: TRBV12-3/TRBV12-4; cdr3_aa: ASNPGPAETDTQY
j_call: TRBJ1-4; v_call: TRBV18; cdr3_aa: ASSRGQVDNEKLF